The 21 T cell receptor beta chains given below trace back to one sample, sequenced in a study of molecular identifiers for immune sequencing clone quantification (dated by TCRdb to between 2018 and 2020). Libraries were made using PCR. The run used an Illumina HiSeq 4000. TCRdb trimmed the raw reads at Q25, called clones with MiXCR and kept productive beta chains. One record per CDR3 amino acid sequence lists the most common genes and DNA. The sample table lists about 640,000 distinct CDR3 sequences, just under 20% of them with a count of one. The ten largest clonotypes hold roughly 0.9% of the sample. Sequencing used naive CD8+ T cells from blood, with Jurkat cell RNA spiked in. In the paper's terms, the cell subset or site label means: FACS-sorted CD8+CD4-CCR7+CD45RA+ naive T cells. These receptors were obtained from a human donor in good health. Some libraries in this study had Jurkat cell RNA spiked in.

This clonotype was seen a handful of times. The V call is TRBV5-5, the J call TRBJ2-5; D uncertain. The germline CDR1 and CDR2 sequences are SGHKS and YYEKEE (reference sequence). The CDR3 loop spans 15 amino acids. V lost 0 bases and J lost 1, with 10 bases in between. CDR3 residues: CASSLAAYSQETQYF. The CDR3 bases are TGTGCCAGCAGCTTGGCGGCCTACTCCCAAGAGACCCAGTACTTC.

This clonotype has more than one count but fewer than ten. The CDR3: CASSLALELGGDYGYTF. The CDR3 DNA is TGTGCCAGCAGTTTAGCCCTAGAATTGGGGGGCGACTATGGCTACACCTTC. V is TRBV28 and J is TRBJ1-2; maybe TRBD1 (6 bases). This CDR3 comprises 17 residues. Germline loops: CDR1 MDHEN, CDR2 SYDVKM. The V end was cut by 2 bases, the J end by 3 bases, with 19 bases between.

V gene TRBV28 combines with J gene TRBJ2-7; possible D gene TRBD1, 6 bases. Trimming stripped 7 bases from V and 3 bases from J, with 13 bases between. Germline V lookup: CDR1 MDHEN, CDR2 SYDVKM. This CDR3 contains 13 residues. CDR3 in DNA: TGTGCCAGCACGTGGACAGAAAACTACGAGCAGTACTTC. Translating gives CASTWTENYEQYF. The variable domain in full, with the rest retrieved from reference TRBV28 and TRBJ2-7, is DVKVTQSSRYLVKRTGEKVFLECVQDMDHENMFWYRQDPGLGLRLIYFSYDVKMKEKGDIPEGYSVSREKKERFSLILESASTNQTSMYLCASTWTENYEQYFGPGTRLTVT.

V gene TRBV4-1 combines with J gene TRBJ2-3; 8 nucleotides line up with TRBD2. The V gene's germline CDR1 is MGHRA and CDR2 YSYEKL. J lost 4 bases, V lost 4 bases, and 16 bases had no gene match. The CDR3 is 18 amino acids. The CDR3 nucleotides are TGCGCCAGCAGCCCTAGTGCGAGGACTAGCAGGGACCCAGATACGCAGTATTTT. Translating it yields CASSPSARTSRDPDTQYF.

This clonotype came up many times. This sequence joins TRBV28 and TRBJ1-1, with D perhaps matching TRBD1 (6 bases). Trimming took off 6 bases at V and 8 bases at J, with 28 bases between the two ends. The CDR3 spans 17 residues. CDR1 is MDHEN and CDR2 is SYDVKM in the germline V gene. The CDR3 region has the DNA TGTGCCAGCAGATTTAGGTACAGGGAGTCATTTATCACGGAAGCTTTCTTT. This encodes CASRFRYRESFITEAFF.

Details on this clonotype: This clone may be a read error of a much larger clone one base away. The V call is TRBV29-1, the J call TRBJ2-3; TRBD2 agrees at 8 bases. The CDR3 has 17 residues. Germline V CDR1 and CDR2: SQVTM, ANQGSEA. The V gene end was trimmed by 3 bases and the J gene end by 4 bases; junction bases not matched to a gene: 15. CDR3 sequence (DNA): TGCAGCGTTGACTCAAACGGGAGGGGGGAGTGGGCAGATACGCAGTATTTT. Its translation: CSVDSNGRGEWADTQYF.

This clonotype was observed at least ten times. The V call is TRBV4-3, the J call TRBJ1-1; D not certain. Germline V gene data show CDR1 as LGHNA and CDR2 as YSLEER. The CDR3 has 15 residues. The V gene lost 0 bases and the J gene lost 0 bases, with 8 bases spanning the gap. CDR3 sequence reads: CASSQDRLLNTEAFF. The CDR3, as DNA: TGCGCCAGCAGCCAAGATCGGCTCCTGAACACTGAAGCTTTCTTT.

The J gene is TRBJ2-3, the V gene TRBV9, with a possible D match to TRBD2 (6 bases). CDR3 size: 18 residues. The V end lost 4 bases, the J end lost 1 base, and 22 bases lay between the germline ends. In germline, CDR1 is SGDLS, CDR2 YYNGEE. The CDR3 DNA is TGTGCCAGCAGCCCTAAAATTTCGCGGGGTAGTGGCACAGATACGCAGTATTTT. Translation: CASSPKISRGSGTDTQYF.

The genes are TRBV27 and TRBJ2-7; perhaps TRBD2 as D (5 bases). CDR1 MNHEY and CDR2 SMNVEV come from the germline V gene (reference sequence). The CDR3 runs 15 residues. Between the trimmed V and J ends, which lost 6 bases and 3 bases, there was a span of 18 bases. This CDR3 reads CASSHPRRGDYEQYF. The CDR3, as DNA: TGTGCCAGCAGCCATCCTCGACGGGGTGACTACGAGCAGTACTTC.

The J gene is TRBJ1-6, the V gene TRBV20-1, with 10 bases fitting TRBD1. Trimming removed 0 bases from V and 6 bases from J; junction bases left unmatched: 8. The CDR3 has 17 amino acids. Germline CDR1 is DFQATT and CDR2 is SNEGSKA (reference sequence). The CDR3 loop reads CSARDRGQGVVNSPLHF. In DNA, the CDR3 is TGCAGTGCTAGAGATCGAGGACAGGGGGTTGTTAATTCACCCCTCCACTTT.

Worth noting for this clonotype: This likely comes from a read error, as the CDR3 has no conserved phenylalanine or tryptophan at its end. J is TRBJ2-7 and V is TRBV19; 9 bases are shared with TRBD1. This CDR3 comprises 14 residues. Germline V gives CDR1 LNHDA, CDR2 SQIVND (reference sequence). The J segment lost 2 bases and the V segment lost 7 bases, leaving 6 bases of the junction unmatched. Here the CDR3 DNA reads TGTGCCAGTAAATCGGACAGGGGAACCTACGAGCAGTACCTC. Translation: CASKSDRGTYEQYL.

A remark on this clonotype: The germline gene is not matched at one end of the junction; a read error may be the cause. The gene calls are TRBV27 and TRBJ2-3; 8 positions agree with TRBD2. Germline V gene sequence: CDR1 MNHEY, CDR2 SMNVEV (reference sequence). The CDR3 extends over 19 amino acids. The CDR3 spells CASSRIRPRRSGKSDTRYF. CDR3 coding DNA: TGTGCCAGCAGTCGAATTCGCCCCCGGCGTAGCGGGAAATCAGATACGCGGTATTTT.

At least ten counts were recorded for this clonotype. This chain uses TRBV4-3 with TRBJ1-3, with D possibly TRBD1 on 6 matching bases. V was trimmed by 0 bases and J by 5 bases, leaving 14 bases between them. This CDR3 contains 16 residues. Germline-derived CDR1 and CDR2 are LGHNA and YSLEER. The CDR3 DNA reads TGCGCCAGCAGCCAAGATCGGAGGGGGGCTAGAAACACCATATATTTT. Its translation: CASSQDRRGARNTIYF.

This clonotype has a count of ten or more. A junction end diverges from the germline sequence, so it may reflect a read error. The chain employs TRBV7-7 and TRBJ2-7; a weak D match, TRBD2 (6 bases). Germline lookup yields CDR1 SSHAT and CDR2 FNYEAQ (reference sequence). The CDR3 totals 18 residues. CDR3 nucleotides: TGTGCTAGCAGCTTAGATCGGGGGTCAGGGCTCTTACCCTACGAGCAGTACTTC. This gives the protein CASSLDRGSGLLPYEQYF.

The gene calls are TRBV5-1 and TRBJ2-1; tentatively, D is TRBD2 (6 bases). CDR1 and CDR2 (germline): SGHRS, YFSETQ. The CDR3 sequence is 15 residues long. V lost 4 bases, J lost 7 bases, and 18 bases lay in between. The CDR3 region has the DNA TGCGCCAGCAGCCCCTTGCGGGGCGGAGAAAATGAGCAGTTCTTC. Its protein is CASSPLRGGENEQFF.

This clonotype was seen repeatedly, ten times or more. The rearrangement uses TRBV24-1 and TRBJ1-1, with D unresolved. This CDR3 has 13 amino acids. From germline, CDR1 is KGHDR and CDR2 SFDVKD. V lost 9 bases and J lost 0, with 10 bases in between. CDR3: CATQAAMNTEAFF. The CDR3, as DNA: TGTGCCACCCAGGCAGCTATGAACACTGAAGCTTTCTTT.

CDR3 region: CASRYLGQSQETQYF. The CDR3 DNA reads TGTGCCAGCAGATACCTGGGACAGTCACAAGAGACCCAGTACTTC. The chain employs TRBV28 and TRBJ2-5; 7 bases line up with TRBD1. The CDR3 is 15 residues long. Trimming removed 6 bases from V and 2 bases from J; junction bases left unmatched: 9. Germline values: CDR1 MDHEN, CDR2 SYDVKM. The full variable domain, in which reference TRBV28 and TRBJ2-5 provide the parts outside the CDR3, is DVKVTQSSRYLVKRTGEKVFLECVQDMDHENMFWYRQDPGLGLRLIYFSYDVKMKEKGDIPEGYSVSREKKERFSLILESASTNQTSMYLCASRYLGQSQETQYFGPGTRLLVL.

This clonotype has ten or more counts. J is TRBJ1-6 and V is TRBV7-6; 7 bases agree with TRBD1. Germline CDR1 and CDR2: SGHVS and FNYEAQ. V shed 2 bases, J shed 0 bases, and the junction held 4 bases outside the gene matches. The CDR3 spans 17 residues. The CDR3 DNA sequence: TGTGCCAGCAGCTTACAGGGGGAGAGCTCCTATAATTCACCCCTCCACTTT. This encodes CASSLQGESSYNSPLHF.

This clonotype occurred many times. The chain recombines TRBV19 with TRBJ2-7; no clear D. Trimming pared 3 bases from V and 3 bases from J, leaving 12 bases between. Germline V CDR1 and CDR2: LNHDA, SQIVND (reference sequence). The CDR3 consists of 14 residues. The CDR3 nucleotides are TGTGCCAGTAGTATTAACCCGGCCAGCTACGAGCAGTACTTC. Amino acid sequence: CASSINPASYEQYF.

The V and J genes are TRBV4-3 and TRBJ2-7, with 9 positions matching TRBD2. The V and J ends lost 1 base and 4 bases, in that order; junction bases with no gene match: 17. The CDR3 contains 19 residues. CDR1 and CDR2 from the germline V gene are LGHNA and YSLEER. The CDR3 sequence: CASSQVLISRGGEGYEQYF. CDR3 coding DNA: TGCGCCAGCAGCCAAGTTTTAATTTCGCGGGGGGGCGAGGGATACGAGCAGTACTTC.

This clonotype was detected many times. This chain joins TRBV18 and TRBJ1-5; 7 bases agree with TRBD1. The length of the CDR3 is 15 residues. The germline gives CDR1 KGHSH, CDR2 LQKENI. J was trimmed by 3 bases and V by 3 bases; bases with no gene match: 5. CDR3 coding DNA: TGTGCCAGCTCACCGGGACAGATTCCCAATCAGCCCCAGCATTTT. It specifies CASSPGQIPNQPQHF.